The 12 T cell receptor beta chains presented below share a single source sample, sequenced in a study of cytomegalovirus exposure and HLA in healthy donors. The data were produced by immunoSEQ multiplex PCR, yet TCRdb's version contains in-frame clones alone and is incomplete. The sample has 200,000 to 250,000 clones, over 80% seen once. The sequenced material came from PBMCs. These receptors were collected from a woman aged 18-29 years in good health and CMV-seronegative.

V is TRBV5-1 and J is TRBJ2-1, with 7 bases matching TRBD2. There are 15 residues in the CDR3. The V gene's germline CDR1 is SGHRS and CDR2 YFSETQ. V lost 4 bases, J lost 3 bases, and 7 bases stayed unmatched. For the CDR3, the DNA is TGCGCCAGCAGCCGAGCTAGCGGAGGCTACAATGAGCAGTTCTTC. Translated, it gives CASSRASGGYNEQFF.

In its sample, this clone was seen once. The chain couples TRBV19 to TRBJ2-7; D tentatively fits TRBD1 or TRBD2 (5 bases each). Trimming shortened V by 10 bases and J by 5 bases, and 18 bases separated the two germline ends. This CDR3 comprises 13 residues. Germline V lookup: CDR1 LNHDA, CDR2 SQIVND (reference sequence). Written as DNA, the CDR3 is TGTGCCACCTCATGGGGGAACCTTGACGAGCAGTACTTC. Translating gives CATSWGNLDEQYF.

The rearrangement joins TRBV2 to TRBJ1-3, with D possibly matching TRBD1 (5 bases). Trimming stripped 4 bases from V and 4 bases from J, with 14 bases between. This CDR3 has 15 residues. Per the germline V gene, CDR1 is SNHLY and CDR2 is FYNNEI. CDR3 sequence: CASSGRQSRGNTIYF. Here the CDR3 DNA reads TGTGCCAGCAGTGGTCGACAGTCACGAGGAAACACCATATATTTT. Full variable domain (outside the CDR3, taken from reference TRBV2 and TRBJ1-3): EPEVTQTPSHQVTQMGQEVILRCVPISNHLYFYWYRQILGQKVEFLVSFYNNEISEKSEIFDDQFSVERPDGSNFTLKIRSTKLEDSAMYFCASSGRQSRGNTIYFGEGSWLTVV.

The chain employs TRBV27 and TRBJ1-2; TRBD1 aligns across 7 bases. With V trimmed by 6 bases and J by 5 bases, 12 bases remained unmatched. The germline V gene has CDR1 MNHEY and CDR2 SMNVEV (reference sequence). There are 15 residues in the CDR3. The CDR3 spells CASSLDRLDYYGYTF. CDR3 nucleotide sequence: TGTGCCAGCAGCCTGGACAGGTTGGATTATTATGGCTACACCTTC.

The V and J genes are TRBV30 and TRBJ1-2, with D tentatively TRBD1 (6 bases). The CDR3 consists of 13 residues. V lost 5 bases and J lost 7, with 17 bases in between. Germline-derived CDR1 and CDR2 are GTSNPN and SVGIG (reference sequence). The CDR3 loop is CAWAIQGRGGYTF. In DNA, the CDR3 is TGTGCCTGGGCGATACAGGGACGCGGTGGCTACACCTTC.

The chain recombines TRBV6-5 with TRBJ1-4, with D uncertain. Germline assignment: CDR1 MNHEY and CDR2 SVGAGI. The CDR3 covers 14 residues. Trimming removed 6 bases from V and 1 base from J, with 9 bases in between. This CDR3 reads CASRHWETNEKLFF. In DNA, the CDR3 is TGTGCCAGCAGGCATTGGGAAACTAATGAAAAACTGTTTTTT.

The V gene is TRBV7-8, the J gene TRBJ1-1; D may be TRBD1 (5 bases). V was clipped by 2 bases and J by 0 bases, with 13 bases between them. The CDR3 sequence is 16 residues long. Germline loops: CDR1 SGHVS, CDR2 FQNEAQ. CDR3 nucleotide sequence: TGTGCCAGCAGCTTACGGGGGGACGTAATGAACACTGAAGCTTTCTTT. It specifies CASSLRGDVMNTEAFF.

The DNA of the CDR3 is TGTGCCAGCAGCCCGGACATGACGAACACTGAAGCTTTCTTT. Its protein product is CASSPDMTNTEAFF. The chain joins TRBV2 to TRBJ1-1, with D possibly matching TRBD1 (5 bases). V lost 6 bases, J lost 1 base, and 12 bases lay in between. The CDR3 runs 14 residues. The germline V gene encodes CDR1 SNHLY and CDR2 FYNNEI. The variable domain in full, with the rest retrieved from reference TRBV2 and TRBJ1-1, is EPEVTQTPSHQVTQMGQEVILRCVPISNHLYFYWYRQILGQKVEFLVSFYNNEISEKSEIFDDQFSVERPDGSNFTLKIRSTKLEDSAMYFCASSPDMTNTEAFFGQGTRLTVV.

The chain joins TRBV9 to TRBJ1-3; D is ambiguous. There are 15 residues in the CDR3. Trimming took off 2 bases at V and 0 bases at J, with 9 bases between the two ends. CDR1 and CDR2 from the germline V gene are SGDLS and YYNGEE. CDR3 loop: CASSVLQDSGNTIYF. In DNA, the CDR3 is TGTGCCAGCAGCGTGCTTCAGGACTCTGGAAACACCATATATTTT.

The rearrangement links TRBV7-2 to TRBJ1-3, with D perhaps TRBD1 (6 bases). The CDR3 is 17 amino acids. Germline V gene sequence: CDR1 SGHTA, CDR2 FQGNSA. V lost 0 bases and J lost 2, with 14 bases in between. CDR3 sequence reads: CASSLAGGGGAGNTIYF. For the CDR3, the DNA is TGTGCCAGCAGCTTAGCGGGCGGGGGGGGCGCTGGAAACACCATATATTTT.

The gene calls are TRBV7-7 and TRBJ2-3, with D perhaps TRBD1 (5 bases). Trimming took 1 base from V and 1 from J, leaving 6 bases between them. The germline gives CDR1 SSHAT, CDR2 FNYEAQ (reference sequence). The CDR3 is made up of 14 amino acids. CDR3 nucleotide sequence: TGTGCCAGCAGCTTAGGGGGCCGCACAGATACGCAGTATTTT. Translated, it gives CASSLGGRTDTQYF.

This sequence joins TRBV7-9 and TRBJ1-1; TRBD1 is a possible D gene (5 bases). The V gene lost 5 bases and the J gene lost 2 bases, with 18 bases spanning the gap. The CDR3 has 16 residues. Germline V CDR1 and CDR2: SEHNR, FQNEAQ (reference sequence). Here the CDR3 reads CASSPPQWQGNTEAFF. The CDR3 DNA sequence: TGTGCCAGCAGCCCCCCGCAGTGGCAGGGAAACACTGAAGCTTTCTTT.